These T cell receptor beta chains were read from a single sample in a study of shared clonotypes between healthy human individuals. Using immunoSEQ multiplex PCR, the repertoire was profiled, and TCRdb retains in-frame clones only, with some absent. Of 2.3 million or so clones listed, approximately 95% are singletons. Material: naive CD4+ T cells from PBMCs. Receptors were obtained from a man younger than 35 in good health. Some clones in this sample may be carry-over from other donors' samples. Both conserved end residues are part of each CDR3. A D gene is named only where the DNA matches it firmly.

CDR3: CASSPPGTPYNEQFF
DNA: TGTGCCAGCTCACCACCAGGGACCCCCTACAATGAGCAGTTCTTC
D: .
J: TRBJ2-1
V: TRBV18

CDR3: CASSPPSRTSGYNEQFF
DNA: TGTGCCAGCAGCCCTCCTAGTCGGACTAGCGGTTACAATGAGCAGTTCTTC
D: TRBD2
J: TRBJ2-1
V: TRBV4-2

CDR3: CASSFLESEQFF
DNA: TGTGCCAGCAGCTTCCTAGAGAGTGAGCAGTTCTTC
D: .
J: TRBJ2-1
V: TRBV7-2

CDR3: CASSLGLSRSFSYEQYF
DNA: TGTGCCAGCAGCTTGGGCCTTTCGAGGTCCTTCTCCTACGAGCAGTACTTC
D: .
J: TRBJ2-7
V: TRBV5-6

CDR3: CASSLGTANTGELFF
DNA: TGCGCCAGCAGCCTAGGGACGGCGAACACCGGGGAGCTGTTTTTT
D: .
J: TRBJ2-2
V: TRBV5-1

CDR3: CASSSPSGKSNTEAFF
DNA: TGCGCCAGCAGCTCCCCCTCAGGGAAATCGAACACTGAAGCTTTCTTT
D: .
J: TRBJ1-1
V: TRBV5-1

CDR3: CASSQEQDNEQFF
DNA: TGTGCCAGCAGCCAAGAGCAGGACAATGAGCAGTTCTTC
D: .
J: TRBJ2-1
V: TRBV4-2

CDR3: CASSIQGRWNTEAFF
DNA: TGTGCCAGCTCAATACAGGGGAGGTGGAACACTGAAGCTTTCTTT
D: TRBD1
J: TRBJ1-1
V: TRBV18

CDR3: CSVDVQGNTEAFF
DNA: TGCAGCGTTGATGTACAGGGGAACACTGAAGCTTTCTTT
D: .
J: TRBJ1-1
V: TRBV29-1

CDR3: CASSLTGPGANVLTF
DNA: TGTGCCAGCAGCTTGACAGGTCCCGGGGCCAACGTCCTGACTTTC
D: .
J: TRBJ2-6
V: TRBV7-2

CDR3: CASAEMGGTNEKLFF
DNA: TGCGCCAGCGCCGAGATGGGGGGAACTAATGAAAAACTGTTTTTT
D: .
J: TRBJ1-4
V: TRBV5-1

CDR3: CASSPLTLGQYPPQHF
DNA: TGTGCCAGCTCACCATTGACCTTGGGCCAGTACCCGCCCCAGCATTTT
D: .
J: TRBJ1-5
V: TRBV18

CDR3: CASSLSPIRISGNTIYF
DNA: TGCGCCAGCAGCTTGTCCCCTATTAGGATATCTGGAAACACCATATATTTT
D: .
J: TRBJ1-3
V: TRBV5-1

CDR3: CASSLFYDRDPNIQYF
DNA: TGTGCCAGCAGTTTATTCTACGACCGGGACCCAAACATTCAGTACTTC
D: .
J: TRBJ2-4
V: TRBV28